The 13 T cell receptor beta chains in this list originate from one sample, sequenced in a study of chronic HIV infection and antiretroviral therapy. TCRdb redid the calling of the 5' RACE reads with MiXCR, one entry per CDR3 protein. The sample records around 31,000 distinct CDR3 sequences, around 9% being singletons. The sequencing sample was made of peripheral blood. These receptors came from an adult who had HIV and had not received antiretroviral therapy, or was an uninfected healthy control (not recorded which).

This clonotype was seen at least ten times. The CDR3: CASSFRTAMNTEAFF. CDR3 bases: TGTGCCAGCAGTTTCCGGACAGCCATGAACACTGAAGCTTTCTTT. The V gene is TRBV12-3 or TRBV12-4, the J gene TRBJ1-1; weak D call: TRBD1 (6 bases). Deletions cut 3 bases from V and 0 bases from J, with 11 bases between. This CDR3 is built from 15 residues.

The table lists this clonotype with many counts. The CDR3 reads CSVESRVPGGYTF. The CDR3 region has the DNA TGCAGCGTTGAATCGCGCGTGCCGGGAGGCTACACCTTC. The chain is built from TRBV29-1 and TRBJ1-2, with D uncertain. This CDR3 is 13 amino acids long. Germline V gene sequence: CDR1 SQVTM, CDR2 ANQGSEA. The ends were cut back, 2 bases at V and 8 bases at J, with 15 bases in the middle. Using reference TRBV29-1 and TRBJ1-2 for the parts outside the CDR3, the full variable domain is SAVISQKPSRDICQRGTSLTIQCQVDSQVTMMFWYRQQPGQSLTLIATANQGSEATYESGFVIDKFPISRPNLTFSTLTVSNMSPEDSSIYLCSVESRVPGGYTFGSGTRLTVV.

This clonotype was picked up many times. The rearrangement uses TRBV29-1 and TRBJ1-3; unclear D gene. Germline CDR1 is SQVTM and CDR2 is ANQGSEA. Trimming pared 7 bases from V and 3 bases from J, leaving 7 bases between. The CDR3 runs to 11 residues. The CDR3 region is CSAILGNTIYF. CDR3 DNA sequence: TGCAGCGCTATTCTTGGAAACACCATATATTTT.

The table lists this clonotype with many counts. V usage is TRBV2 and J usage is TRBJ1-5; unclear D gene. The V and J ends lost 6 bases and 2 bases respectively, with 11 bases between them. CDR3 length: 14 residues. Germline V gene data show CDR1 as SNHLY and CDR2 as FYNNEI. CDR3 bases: TGTGCCAGCAGCCCTACTGGGGGCAATCAGCCCCAGCATTTT. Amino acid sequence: CASSPTGGNQPQHF.

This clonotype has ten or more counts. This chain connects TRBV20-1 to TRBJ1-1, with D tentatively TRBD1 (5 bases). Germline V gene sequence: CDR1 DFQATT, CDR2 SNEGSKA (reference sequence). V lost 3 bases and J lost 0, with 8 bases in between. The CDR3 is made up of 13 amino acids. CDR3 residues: CSASRALNTEAFF. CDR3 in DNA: TGCAGTGCTAGCAGGGCATTGAACACTGAAGCTTTCTTT.

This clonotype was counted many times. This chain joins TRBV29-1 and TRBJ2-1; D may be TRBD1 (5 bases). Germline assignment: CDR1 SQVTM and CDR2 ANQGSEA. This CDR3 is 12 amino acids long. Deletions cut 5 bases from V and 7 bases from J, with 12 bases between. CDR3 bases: TGCAGCGTTATAGGGGTCAAGAATGAGCAGTTCTTC. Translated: CSVIGVKNEQFF.

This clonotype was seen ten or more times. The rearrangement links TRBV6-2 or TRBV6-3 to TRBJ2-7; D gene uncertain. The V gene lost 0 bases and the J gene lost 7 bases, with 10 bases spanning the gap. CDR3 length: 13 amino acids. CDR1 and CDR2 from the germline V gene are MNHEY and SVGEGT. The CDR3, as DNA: TGTGCCAGCAGTTACTCGACTGCCCGGGAGCAGTACTTC. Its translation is CASSYSTAREQYF.

CDR3: CASSQKFQETQYF. In nucleotides, the CDR3 is TGTGCCAGCAGCCAAAAGTTCCAAGAGACCCAGTACTTC. The rearrangement uses TRBV5-6 and TRBJ2-5; D not resolved. Germline V CDR1 and CDR2: SGHDT, YYEEEE. This CDR3 contains 13 residues. Trimming left V 4 bases short and J 1 base short, with 8 bases between.

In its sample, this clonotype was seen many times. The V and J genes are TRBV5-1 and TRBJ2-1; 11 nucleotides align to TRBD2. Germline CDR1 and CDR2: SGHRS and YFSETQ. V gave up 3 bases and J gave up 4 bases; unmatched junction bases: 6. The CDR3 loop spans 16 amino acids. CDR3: CASSSSGGLTYNEQFF. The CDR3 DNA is TGCGCCAGCAGCTCTAGCGGGGGGCTTACTTACAATGAGCAGTTCTTC.

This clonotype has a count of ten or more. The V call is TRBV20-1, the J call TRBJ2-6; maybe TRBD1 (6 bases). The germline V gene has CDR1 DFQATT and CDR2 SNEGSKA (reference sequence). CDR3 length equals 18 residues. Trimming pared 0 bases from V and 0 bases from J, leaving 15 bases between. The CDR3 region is CSARDMKGQSSGANVLTF. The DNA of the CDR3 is TGCAGTGCTAGAGATATGAAGGGACAAAGCTCTGGGGCCAACGTCCTGACTTTC.

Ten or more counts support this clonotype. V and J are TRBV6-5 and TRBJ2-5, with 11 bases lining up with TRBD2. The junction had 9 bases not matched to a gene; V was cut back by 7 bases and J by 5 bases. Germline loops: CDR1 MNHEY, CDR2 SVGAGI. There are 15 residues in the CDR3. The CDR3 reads CASTLTSGKTETQYF. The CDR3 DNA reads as TGTGCCAGCACCCTGACTAGCGGGAAAACGGAGACCCAGTACTTC.

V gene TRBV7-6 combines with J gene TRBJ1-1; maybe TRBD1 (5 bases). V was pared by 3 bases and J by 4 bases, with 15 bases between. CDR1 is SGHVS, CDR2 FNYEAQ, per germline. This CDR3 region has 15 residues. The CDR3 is CASSFNTFRVTEAFF. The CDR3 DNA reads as TGTGCCAGCAGCTTTAACACCTTCAGGGTCACTGAAGCTTTCTTT.

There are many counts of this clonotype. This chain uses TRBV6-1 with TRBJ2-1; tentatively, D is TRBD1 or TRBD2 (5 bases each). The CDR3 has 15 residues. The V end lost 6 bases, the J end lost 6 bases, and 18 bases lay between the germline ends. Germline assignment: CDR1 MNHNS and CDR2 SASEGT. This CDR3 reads CASRLTVGTGNEQFF. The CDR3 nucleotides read TGTGCCAGCAGATTGACGGTAGGGACGGGCAATGAGCAGTTCTTC.